What follows is one T cell receptor beta chain and its context. V was clipped by 5 bases and J by 4 bases, with 18 bases between them. Germline CDR1 reads MNHEY; CDR2 reads SVGAGI. CDR3 length equals 15 residues. The entry originates in a study of radiation and T cells in renal cell carcinoma. Time point indicated: blood 4 weeks post-SBRT, at nephrectomy. Treatment here: 15 Gy SBRT to primary tumor, nephrectomy 4 weeks later. Nephrectomy followed 15 Gy stereotactic body radiation by 4 weeks. This renal cell carcinoma was of the clear cell type. Sequenced by immunoSEQ multiplex PCR; TCRdb stores in-frame clones only, minus some. The sample yields 140,000 to 150,000 clones, 80% to 90% seen once.

The sequencing here drew on blood, taken from a patient whose treatment included radiotherapy and nephrectomy. This sequence originates from a woman aged 50 to 65 with renal cell carcinoma. The V gene is TRBV6-5, the J gene TRBJ2-7; D may be TRBD1 (6 bases). CDR3 bases: TGTGCCAGCAGTACCCGAGGGGGTGAGGGATACGAGCAGTACTTC. Encoded protein: CASSTRGGEGYEQYF.